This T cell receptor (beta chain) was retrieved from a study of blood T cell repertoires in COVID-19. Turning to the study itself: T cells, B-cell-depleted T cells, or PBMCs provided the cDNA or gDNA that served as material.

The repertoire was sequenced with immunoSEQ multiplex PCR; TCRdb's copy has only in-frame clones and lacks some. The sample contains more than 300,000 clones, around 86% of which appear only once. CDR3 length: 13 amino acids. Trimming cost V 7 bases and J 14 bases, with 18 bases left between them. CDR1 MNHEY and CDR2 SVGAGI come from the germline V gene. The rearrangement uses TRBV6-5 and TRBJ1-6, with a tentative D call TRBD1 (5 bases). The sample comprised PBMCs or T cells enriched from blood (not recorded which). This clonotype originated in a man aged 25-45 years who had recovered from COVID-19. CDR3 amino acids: CASTAGVIPTLHF. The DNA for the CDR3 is TGTGCCAGCACCGCGGGGGTCATACCTACCCTCCACTTT.